This T cell receptor (beta chain) was sequenced during a study of blood T cell repertoires in COVID-19. Clones were read by immunoSEQ multiplex PCR, and TCRdb kept only the in-frame ones, dropping some. The sample holds tens of thousands of clones, 82% seen once. The sample comprised peripheral blood. The TCR sequence derives from a woman older than 75 with acute or convalescent COVID-19.

CDR3: CASSSTGLGNQPQHF. The CDR3 DNA sequence: TGTGCCAGCAGTTCGACAGGGCTGGGCAATCAGCCCCAGCATTTT. The V and J genes are TRBV27 and TRBJ1-5; 7 bases map to TRBD1. The germline gives CDR1 MNHEY, CDR2 SMNVEV (reference sequence). The CDR3 has 15 residues. J lost 2 bases, V lost 4 bases, and 5 bases had no gene match.